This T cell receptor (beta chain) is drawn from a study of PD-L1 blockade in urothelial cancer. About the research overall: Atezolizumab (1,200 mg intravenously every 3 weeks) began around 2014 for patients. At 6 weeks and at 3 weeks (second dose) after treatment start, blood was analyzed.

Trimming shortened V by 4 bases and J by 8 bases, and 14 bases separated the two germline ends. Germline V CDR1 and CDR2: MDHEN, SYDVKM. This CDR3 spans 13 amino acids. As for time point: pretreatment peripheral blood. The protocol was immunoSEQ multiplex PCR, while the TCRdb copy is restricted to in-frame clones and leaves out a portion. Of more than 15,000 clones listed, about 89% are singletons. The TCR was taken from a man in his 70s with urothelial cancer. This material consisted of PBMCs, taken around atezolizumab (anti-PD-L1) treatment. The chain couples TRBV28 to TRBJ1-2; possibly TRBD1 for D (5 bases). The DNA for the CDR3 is TGTGCCAGCAGTTCCCCTCGGGGGTGGGGCTACACCTTC. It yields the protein CASSSPRGWGYTF.